These 31 T cell receptor beta chains share one sample of origin, sequenced in a study of cytomegalovirus exposure and HLA in healthy donors. PCR was performed using 60 Vbeta and 13 Jbeta primers. TCRdb's table, derived via immunoSEQ multiplex PCR, lists solely in-frame clones and lacks some. The table has some 110,000 clones, over 70% seen once. The sequenced material came from PBMCs. The receptors were gathered from a male donor in good health and CMV-seropositive.

The V gene is TRBV10-3, the J gene TRBJ1-2; D is possibly TRBD1 (6 bases). V lost 0 bases and J 4 bases, leaving 12 bases between the germline ends. The germline CDR1 and CDR2 sequences are ENHRY and SYGVKD. The CDR3 has 15 residues. CDR3 loop: CAISESTGELYGYTF. The CDR3, as DNA: TGTGCCATCAGTGAGTCGACAGGTGAACTCTATGGCTACACCTTC.

The chain recombines TRBV27 with TRBJ1-2; TRBD1 might be the D (5 bases). This CDR3 has 14 residues. Germline CDR1 and CDR2: MNHEY and SMNVEV (reference sequence). The V and J ends lost 0 bases and 8 bases respectively, with 13 bases between them. The CDR3 DNA reads TGTGCCAGCAGTTTATCCGGGACGGCGGGGGGCTACACCTTC. It encodes CASSLSGTAGGYTF.

This sequence joins TRBV15 and TRBJ2-7, with a possible D match to TRBD1 (5 bases). The length of the CDR3 is 13 residues. V was shortened by 5 bases and J by 5 bases, with 13 bases between the two germline ends. From germline, CDR1 is LNHNV and CDR2 YYDKDF (reference sequence). The CDR3 bases are TGTGCCACCAGCCCAATCAGGGCCCACGAGCAGTACTTC. Protein product: CATSPIRAHEQYF.

In its sample, this clone was seen a few times. V is TRBV11-2 and J is TRBJ2-6; D may be TRBD1 (5 bases). Deletions cut 1 base from V and 0 bases from J, with 13 bases between. Germline values: CDR1 SGHAT, CDR2 FQNNGV. CDR3 length: 18 amino acids. In DNA, the CDR3 is TGTGCCAGCAGCTTAGCGGGCAGGGCCTACTCTGGGGCCAACGTCCTGACTTTC. This codes for CASSLAGRAYSGANVLTF.

The rearrangement uses TRBV6-6 and TRBJ2-5; 8 positions agree with TRBD1. The DNA end is more similar to TRBJ2-7, so the J call may be wrong. The CDR3 runs 12 residues. Germline CDR1 reads MNHNY; CDR2 reads SVGAGI (reference sequence). The CDR3 DNA sequence: TGTGCCAGCAGACAGGGGGCCTACGAGCAGTACTTC. Translating it yields CASRQGAYEQYF.

The chain carries TRBV28 and TRBJ2-7, with TRBD1 identical over 10 bases. The CDR3 runs to 15 residues. The V and J ends lost 2 bases and 1 base, in that order; junction bases with no gene match: 2. Germline CDR1 is MDHEN and CDR2 is SYDVKM. CDR3 region: CASSLGGQGSYEQYF. CDR3 nucleotides: TGTGCCAGCAGTTTAGGGGGACAGGGGTCCTACGAGCAGTACTTC. Based on the CDR3 plus reference TRBV28 and TRBJ2-7, the full variable domain is DVKVTQSSRYLVKRTGEKVFLECVQDMDHENMFWYRQDPGLGLRLIYFSYDVKMKEKGDIPEGYSVSREKKERFSLILESASTNQTSMYLCASSLGGQGSYEQYFGPGTRLTVT.

In its sample, this clone was seen once. The chain carries TRBV19 and TRBJ1-1; no definite D call. The V end was cut by 3 bases, the J end by 1 base, with 12 bases between. CDR1 LNHDA and CDR2 SQIVND come from the germline V gene (reference sequence). This CDR3 spans 15 amino acids. The chain's CDR3 is CASSISGGTNTEAFF. The DNA for the CDR3 is TGTGCCAGTAGTATCTCCGGAGGAACGAACACTGAAGCTTTCTTT. The variable domain in full, completed from reference TRBV19 and TRBJ1-1, reads DGGITQSPKYLFRKEGQNVTLSCEQNLNHDAMYWYRQDPGQGLRLIYYSQIVNDFQKGDIAEGYSVSREKKESFPLTVTSAQKNPTAFYLCASSISGGTNTEAFFGQGTRLTVV.

V gene TRBV7-2 combines with J gene TRBJ2-7, with D unresolved. The CDR3 runs to 12 residues. Germline values: CDR1 SGHTA, CDR2 FQGNSA. V lost 5 bases and J lost 4, with 9 bases in between. The CDR3 coding sequence is TGTGCCAGCAGCCTCAGGCCGTACGAGCAGTACTTC. It specifies CASSLRPYEQYF. Together with reference TRBV7-2 and TRBJ2-7, the CDR3 gives the full variable domain: GAGVSQSPSNKVTEKGKDVELRCDPISGHTALYWYRQSLGQGLEFLIYFQGNSAPDKSGLPSDRFSAERTGGSVSTLTIQRTQQEDSAVYLCASSLRPYEQYFGPGTRLTVT.

The chain links TRBV4-3 to TRBJ2-7, with TRBD1 matching 9 bases. V gave up 0 bases and J gave up 7 bases; unmatched junction bases: 7. From germline, CDR1 is LGHNA and CDR2 YSLEER. This CDR3 contains 15 residues. The CDR3 loop is CASSQENRGRVEQYF. As DNA, the CDR3 is TGCGCCAGCAGCCAAGAGAACAGGGGGCGGGTTGAGCAGTACTTC.

The CDR3 spells CASSRSGTGMETQYF. The CDR3 nucleotides read TGTGCCAGCAGCCGCTCCGGGACAGGGATGGAGACCCAGTACTTC. This rearrangement joins TRBV7-3 to TRBJ2-5, with TRBD1 matching over 9 bases. V trimming: 5 bases; J trimming: 5 bases; junction bases outside the gene matches: 9. The germline V gene has CDR1 SGHTA and CDR2 FQGTGA. The CDR3 sequence is 15 residues long.

This clone was seen only once. The chain is built from TRBV30 and TRBJ1-2; a possible D gene is TRBD1 (6 bases). The V gene lost 2 bases and the J gene lost 4 bases, with 8 bases spanning the gap. The CDR3 sequence is 12 residues long. Germline V CDR1 and CDR2: GTSNPN, SVGIG (reference sequence). The CDR3 loop is CAWSTGRYGYTF. CDR3 DNA: TGTGCCTGGAGTACAGGGCGCTATGGCTACACCTTC.

The J gene is TRBJ1-5, the V gene TRBV5-6, with D perhaps matching TRBD1 (6 bases). The CDR3 has 14 amino acids. Trimming took off 0 bases at V and 7 bases at J, with 11 bases between the two ends. CDR1 and CDR2 from the germline V gene are SGHDT and YYEEEE. CDR3 protein: CASSLGDISQPQHF. The CDR3 DNA sequence: TGTGCCAGCAGCTTGGGGGACATTTCCCAGCCCCAGCATTTT. Together with reference TRBV5-6 and TRBJ1-5, the CDR3 gives the full variable domain: DAGVTQSPTHLIKTRGQQVTLRCSPKSGHDTVSWYQQALGQGPQFIFQYYEEEERQRGNFPDRFSGHQFPNYSSELNVNALLLGDSALYLCASSLGDISQPQHFGDGTRLSIL.

This chain uses TRBV4-3 with TRBJ1-3; D remains ambiguous. Trimming pared 0 bases from V and 0 bases from J, leaving 9 bases between. This CDR3 is built from 16 residues. In germline, CDR1 is LGHNA, CDR2 YSLEER. CDR3 loop: CASSQDPGSSGNTIYF. As DNA, the CDR3 is TGCGCCAGCAGCCAAGATCCGGGGAGCTCTGGAAACACCATATATTTT.

The rearrangement uses TRBV7-2 and TRBJ2-3; D is ambiguous. Per the germline V gene, CDR1 is SGHTA and CDR2 is FQGNSA. This CDR3 region has 12 residues. Trimming pared 5 bases from V and 6 bases from J, leaving 9 bases between. The CDR3 reads CASSNYMDTQYF. CDR3 sequence (DNA): TGTGCCAGCAGCAACTATATGGATACGCAGTATTTT.

The gene calls are TRBV4-2 and TRBJ2-4; TRBD1 agrees at 9 bases. V lost 0 bases and J lost 4; bases outside the gene matches: 13. The length of the CDR3 is 19 residues. Germline assignment: CDR1 LGHNA and CDR2 YNFKEQ. The CDR3 DNA sequence: TGTGCCAGCAGCCAAGATCCCCCGGGACAGGGATTCGGTAAAAACATTCAGTACTTC. Protein: CASSQDPPGQGFGKNIQYF.

The rearrangement uses TRBV5-4 and TRBJ2-2; no clear D. The CDR3 sequence is 15 residues long. V was pared by 4 bases and J by 1 base, with 11 bases between. Germline V gene sequence: CDR1 SGHNT, CDR2 YYREEE (reference sequence). The CDR3 sequence: CASSPRTKNTGELFF. The CDR3 DNA reads TGTGCCAGCAGCCCACGCACTAAGAACACCGGGGAGCTGTTTTTT.

This clone turned up a few times. J is TRBJ1-2 and V is TRBV10-3; 9 nucleotides align to TRBD1. Germline lookup yields CDR1 ENHRY and CDR2 SYGVKD. The CDR3 is 14 residues long. The J segment lost 8 bases and the V segment lost 3 bases, leaving 7 bases of the junction unmatched. CDR3 sequence: CAISDGGTGKGYTF. CDR3 coding DNA: TGTGCCATCAGTGACGGGGGGACAGGGAAGGGCTACACCTTC.

This clone was counted between two and nine times. V gene TRBV5-4 combines with J gene TRBJ1-2; TRBD1 agrees at 7 bases. Germline V lookup: CDR1 SGHNT, CDR2 YYREEE (reference sequence). The CDR3 consists of 13 residues. The V gene end was trimmed by 0 bases and the J gene end by 8 bases; junction bases not matched to a gene: 4. CDR3 region: CASSLGQGQGYTF. The DNA for the CDR3 is TGTGCCAGCAGCTTGGGACAGGGTCAGGGCTACACCTTC.

This sequence joins TRBV5-8 and TRBJ2-2; 15 bases match TRBD2. Per germline, CDR1 SGHTS and CDR2 YDEGEE. The CDR3 covers 17 residues. The J segment lost 3 bases and the V segment lost 7 bases, leaving 7 bases of the junction unmatched. CDR3 in DNA: TGTGCCAGCCGACGGACTAGCGGGGGGGCCTACACCGGGGAGCTGTTTTTT. This sequence encodes CASRRTSGGAYTGELFF.

This clone was seen only a few times. The chain has TRBV4-1 and TRBJ2-2; 10 bases align to TRBD2. The V gene's germline CDR1 is MGHRA and CDR2 YSYEKL. The CDR3 contains 17 residues. J was trimmed by 4 bases and V by 4 bases; bases with no gene match: 9. CDR3 loop: CASSPLWWTSGTGELFF. Here the CDR3 DNA reads TGCGCCAGCAGCCCGCTCTGGTGGACTAGCGGCACCGGGGAGCTGTTTTTT.

This clone was seen a single time. This chain connects TRBV7-9 to TRBJ2-1; tentative D call: TRBD1 (5 bases). This CDR3 spans 12 amino acids. With 5 bases removed from V and 6 bases from J, the gap between germline ends came to 8 bases. Germline V gene lookup returns CDR1 SEHNR and CDR2 FQNEAQ (reference sequence). The CDR3: CASSRGVNEQFF. The CDR3 DNA sequence: TGTGCCAGCAGCAGGGGTGTCAATGAGCAGTTCTTC.

The gene calls are TRBV7-2 and TRBJ1-2; D is perhaps TRBD1 (6 bases). With 1 base removed from V and 0 bases from J, the gap between germline ends came to 12 bases. The CDR3 consists of 16 residues. The germline CDR1 and CDR2 sequences are SGHTA and FQGNSA. The CDR3 loop is CASSLEQGRSNYGYTF. DNA of the CDR3: TGTGCCAGCAGCTTAGAACAGGGTCGATCTAACTATGGCTACACCTTC.

V and J are TRBV6-1 and TRBJ2-7, with a weak D call TRBD1 (5 bases). Deletions cut 6 bases from V and 4 bases from J, with 13 bases between. This CDR3 region has 13 residues. Germline V lookup: CDR1 MNHNS, CDR2 SASEGT. The CDR3 protein is CASRHGAIYEQYF. DNA of the CDR3: TGTGCCAGCAGACATGGGGCTATTTACGAGCAGTACTTC.

The V gene is TRBV5-6, the J gene TRBJ1-1, with 7 bases aligning to TRBD1. Germline trimming cut 7 bases from V and 5 bases from J; bases unmatched to any gene: 8. The CDR3 spans 13 residues. CDR1 is SGHDT and CDR2 is YYEEEE in the germline V gene. The CDR3 coding sequence is TGTGCCAGCCACAGGGGAATGGGGACTGAAGCTTTCTTT. Amino acid sequence: CASHRGMGTEAFF.

The chain carries TRBV5-1 and TRBJ2-2; 8 positions agree with TRBD2. The V and J ends lost 6 bases and 2 bases, in that order; junction bases with no gene match: 6. The CDR3 covers 15 residues. CDR1 SGHRS and CDR2 YFSETQ come from the germline V gene. The CDR3 DNA reads as TGCGCCAGCACCCCAAGCGGGGGTAACACCGGGGAGCTGTTTTTT. Translation: CASTPSGGNTGELFF.

The rearrangement joins TRBV4-1 to TRBJ1-1; 8 nucleotides align to TRBD1. V shed 0 bases, J shed 7 bases, and the junction held 10 bases outside the gene matches. Germline CDR1 is MGHRA and CDR2 is YSYEKL. The CDR3 contains 16 residues. Here the CDR3 reads CASSQDRTGFGFEAFF. DNA for the CDR3: TGCGCCAGCAGCCAAGATAGGACAGGGTTCGGGTTTGAAGCTTTCTTT.

The chain carries TRBV7-3 and TRBJ2-7; TRBD2 matches 7 bases. This CDR3 has 14 residues. The junction had 6 bases not matched to a gene; V was cut back by 5 bases and J by 2 bases. Germline V gives CDR1 SGHTA, CDR2 FQGTGA. In DNA form, the CDR3 reads TGTGCCAGCAGCCCCACTAGCGATACCTACGAGCAGTACTTC. Encoded protein: CASSPTSDTYEQYF.

The V and J genes are TRBV5-4 and TRBJ1-2, with D perhaps matching TRBD1 (5 bases). The length of the CDR3 is 15 residues. Trimming took off 0 bases at V and 4 bases at J, with 13 bases between the two ends. Germline V gives CDR1 SGHNT, CDR2 YYREEE (reference sequence). CDR3 sequence reads: CASSLDRSQGYGYTF. The CDR3 nucleotides read TGTGCCAGCAGCTTGGACAGGAGCCAGGGCTATGGCTACACCTTC. Complete variable domain (other parts from reference TRBV5-4 and TRBJ1-2): ETGVTQSPTHLIKTRGQQVTLRCSSQSGHNTVSWYQQALGQGPQFIFQYYREEENGRGNFPPRFSGLQFPNYSSELNVNALELDDSALYLCASSLDRSQGYGYTFGSGTRLTVV.

This clone has a count of ten or more. The V call is TRBV6-5, the J call TRBJ2-1; 10 bases are shared with TRBD1. Germline loops: CDR1 MNHEY, CDR2 SVGAGI. V gave up 2 bases and J gave up 8 bases; unmatched junction bases: 6. This CDR3 has 15 amino acids. The CDR3 coding sequence is TGTGCCAGCAGTTACCCGGGACAGGGGATGTATGAGCAGTTCTTC. This translates into CASSYPGQGMYEQFF.

The sample holds one count of this clone. The V call is TRBV15, the J call TRBJ1-5; the D is unclear. Trimming cost V 1 base and J 0 bases, with 13 bases left between them. The CDR3 spans 17 residues. Germline CDR1 reads LNHNV; CDR2 reads YYDKDF (reference sequence). The CDR3 sequence is CATSRVRGQYSNQPQHF. CDR3 in DNA: TGTGCCACCAGCAGAGTGAGAGGGCAATATAGCAATCAGCCCCAGCATTTT.

This chain links TRBV27 with TRBJ2-5, with 8 bases aligning to TRBD2. The end of the DNA fits TRBJ2-7 better, so the J call may be wrong. The length of the CDR3 is 14 residues. Germline lookup yields CDR1 MNHEY and CDR2 SMNVEV (reference sequence). DNA for the CDR3: TGTGCCAGCAGTTTAGCGGGGGGCAACTACGAGCAGTACTTC. Translated, it gives CASSLAGGNYEQYF.